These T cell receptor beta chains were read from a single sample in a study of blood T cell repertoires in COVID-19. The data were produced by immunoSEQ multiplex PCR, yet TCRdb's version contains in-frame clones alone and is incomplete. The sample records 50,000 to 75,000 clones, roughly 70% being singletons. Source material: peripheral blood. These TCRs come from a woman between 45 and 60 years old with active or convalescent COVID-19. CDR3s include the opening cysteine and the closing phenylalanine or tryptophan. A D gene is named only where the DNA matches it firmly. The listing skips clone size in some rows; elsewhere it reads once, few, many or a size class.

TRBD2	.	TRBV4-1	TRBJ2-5	TGCGCCAGCAGCCAAGCTAGGACTAGCGTTACCGGTGGGGAGACCCAGTACTTC	CASSQARTSVTGGETQYF
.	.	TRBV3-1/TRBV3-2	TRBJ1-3	TGTGCCAGCAGCCAGTCGATGGGGGGAGTTCCCGGAAACACCATATATTTT	CASSQSMGGVPGNTIYF
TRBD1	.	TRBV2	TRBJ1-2	TGTGCCAGCAGTAGACAGGGGCCCAACTATGGCTACACCTTC	CASSRQGPNYGYTF
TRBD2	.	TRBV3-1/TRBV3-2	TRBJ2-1	TGTGCCAGCAGCTGGACTAGCGGGAGGAATGAGCAGTTCTTC	CASSWTSGRNEQFF
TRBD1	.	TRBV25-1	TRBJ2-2	TGTGCCAGCACTTCGACAGGGCTAAACACCGGGGAGCTGTTTTTT	CASTSTGLNTGELFF
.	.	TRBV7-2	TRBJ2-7	TGTGCCAGCAGCTTAGGGGCCCAGACCTACGAGCAGTACTTC	CASSLGAQTYEQYF
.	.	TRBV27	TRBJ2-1	TGTGCCAGCAGTTTATTGTGGGAGTCCTACAATGAGCAGTTCTTC	CASSLLWESYNEQFF
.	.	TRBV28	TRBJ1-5	TGTGCCAGCAGCGCGCCGGGGGTTTATAGCAATCAGCCCCAGCATTTT	CASSAPGVYSNQPQHF
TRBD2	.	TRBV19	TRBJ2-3	TGTGCCAGTAGTATTGGGACTATCAGCACAGATACGCAGTATTTT	CASSIGTISTDTQYF
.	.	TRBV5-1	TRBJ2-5	TGCGCCAGCAGCTTGACTCCCCACGGGGAAGAGACCCAGTACTTC	CASSLTPHGEETQYF
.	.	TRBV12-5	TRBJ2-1	TGTGCTAGTGGTCCCATCAATGAGCAGTTCTTC	CASGPINEQFF
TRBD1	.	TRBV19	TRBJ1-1	TGTGCCAGTAGTCCGGGACAGGGTGTCACTGAAGCTTTCTTT	CASSPGQGVTEAFF
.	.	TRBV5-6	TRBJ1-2	TGTGCCAGCAGCCTGGGCCCGGCGGGCTATGGCTACACCTTC	CASSLGPAGYGYTF
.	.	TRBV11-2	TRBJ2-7	TGTGCCAGCAGCTTACAGGGAACAGGAGATTACGAGCAGTACTTC	CASSLQGTGDYEQYF
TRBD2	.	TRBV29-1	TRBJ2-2	TGCAGCCAATCGATACCGGGACTAGCGGGATCCCCCGAATGGACCGGGGAGCTGTTTTTT	CSQSIPGLAGSPEWTGELFF
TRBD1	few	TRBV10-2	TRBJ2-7	TGCGCCAGCAGTGAGTTTGGACAGGGGGCATACGAGCAGTACTTC	CASSEFGQGAYEQYF
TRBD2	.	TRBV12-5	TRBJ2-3	TGTGCTAGTGGTTTGGCCGGCCTAGCGGGAGCGAAAGATACGCAGTATTTT	CASGLAGLAGAKDTQYF
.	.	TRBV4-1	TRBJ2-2	TGCGCCAGCAGCCAAGATCGAGCGGCGAACACCGGGGAGCTGTTTTTT	CASSQDRAANTGELFF
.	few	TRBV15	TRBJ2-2	TGTGCCACCAGCAGAGATTCGAAAAGGACAGCAAACACCGGGGAGCTGTTTTTT	CATSRDSKRTANTGELFF
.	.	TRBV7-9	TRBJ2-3	TGTGCCAGCAGCACGAGGACAGATGGGGATACGCAGTATTTT	CASSTRTDGDTQYF
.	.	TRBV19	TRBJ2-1	TGTGCCAGTACGGGAACTTACAATGAGCAGTTCTTC	CASTGTYNEQFF
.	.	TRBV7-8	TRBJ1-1	TGTGCCAGCAGCTCCCGGGAAGGGCAGACTGAAGCTTTCTTT	CASSSREGQTEAFF
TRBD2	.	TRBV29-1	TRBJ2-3	TGCAGCGTCCCAGCCTTGGGGGAGGGAGCGCAGTATTTT	CSVPALGEGAQYF
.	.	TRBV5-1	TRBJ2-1	TGCGCCAGCAGCTCGACTAGGGGGGGTGAGCAGTTCTTC	CASSSTRGGEQFF
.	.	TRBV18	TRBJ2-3	TGTGCCAGCTCACTAATCTCCGGAACGGGGGATACGCAGTATTTT	CASSLISGTGDTQYF
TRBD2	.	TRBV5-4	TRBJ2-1	TGTGCCAGCAGCTTGGCCGGCGGGAGGGCCCTCGATGAGCAGTTCTTC	CASSLAGGRALDEQFF
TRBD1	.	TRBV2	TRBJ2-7	TGTGCCAGCAGTAAGCTCGGACAGGGAAGCTACGAGCAGTACTTC	CASSKLGQGSYEQYF